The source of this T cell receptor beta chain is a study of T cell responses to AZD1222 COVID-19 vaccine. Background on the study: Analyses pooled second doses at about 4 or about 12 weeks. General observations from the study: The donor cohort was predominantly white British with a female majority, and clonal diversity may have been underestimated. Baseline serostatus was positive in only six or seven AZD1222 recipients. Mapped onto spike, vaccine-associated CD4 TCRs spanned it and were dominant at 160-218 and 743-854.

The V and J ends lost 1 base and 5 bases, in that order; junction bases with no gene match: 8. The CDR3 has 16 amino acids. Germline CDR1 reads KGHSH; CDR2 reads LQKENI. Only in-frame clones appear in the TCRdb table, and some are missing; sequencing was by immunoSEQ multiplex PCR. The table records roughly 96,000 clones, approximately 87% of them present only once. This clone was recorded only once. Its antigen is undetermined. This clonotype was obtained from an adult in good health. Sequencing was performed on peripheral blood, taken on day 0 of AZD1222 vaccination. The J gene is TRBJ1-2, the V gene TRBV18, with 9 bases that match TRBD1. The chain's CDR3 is CASSPLPGQGAYGYTF. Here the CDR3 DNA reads TGTGCCAGCTCACCACTTCCGGGACAGGGAGCGTATGGCTACACCTTC.